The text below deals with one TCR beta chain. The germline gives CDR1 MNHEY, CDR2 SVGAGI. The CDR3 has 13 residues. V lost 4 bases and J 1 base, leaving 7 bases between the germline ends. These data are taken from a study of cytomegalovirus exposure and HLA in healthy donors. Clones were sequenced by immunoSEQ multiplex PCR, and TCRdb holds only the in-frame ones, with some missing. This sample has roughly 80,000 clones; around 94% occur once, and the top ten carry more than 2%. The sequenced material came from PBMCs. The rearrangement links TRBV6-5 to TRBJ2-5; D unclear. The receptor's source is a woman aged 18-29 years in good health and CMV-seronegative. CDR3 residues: CASSSTGQETQYF. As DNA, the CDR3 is TGTGCCAGCAGTTCGACTGGCCAAGAGACCCAGTACTTC.